The rows below give T cell receptor beta chains drawn from one sample of a study of shared clonotypes between healthy human individuals. The protocol was immunoSEQ multiplex PCR, while the TCRdb copy is restricted to in-frame clones and leaves out a portion. The sample includes 950,000 to 1,100,000 clones, roughly 80% of them seen just once. Sequencing was done on a sample of memory CD4+ T cells sorted from blood. These receptors were obtained from a man younger than 35 in good health. Each CDR3 is given with its conserved first and last residue. Each record gives: V gene, D gene, CDR3 length, clone size, J gene, CDR3 protein, CDR3 DNA. The D gene is left open where the match is weak. Part of the rows lack a size; the others show once, few, many or a class for expanded clones.

>TRBV2|TRBD1|15|-|TRBJ2-1
CASTLDRGPHNEQFF
TGTGCCAGCACCCTCGACAGGGGGCCCCACAATGAGCAGTTCTTC
>TRBV18|-|14|-|TRBJ2-7
CASSPPGQRGEQYF
TGTGCCAGCTCACCACCGGGACAACGAGGCGAGCAGTACTTC
>TRBV15|-|16|-|TRBJ2-7
CATSKAYTGASYEQYF
TGTGCCACCAGCAAAGCCTACACGGGAGCCTCCTACGAGCAGTACTTC
>TRBV7-2|-|13|-|TRBJ2-3
CASSRSGTDTQYF
TGTGCCAGCAGCCGGAGCGGCACAGATACGCAGTATTTT
>TRBV19|-|14|-|TRBJ2-7
CASSIAGGPYEQYF
TGTGCCAGTAGTATAGCCGGGGGACCCTACGAGCAGTACTTC
>TRBV9|TRBD2|15|-|TRBJ2-2
CASSAGGGPTGELFF
TGTGCCAGCAGCGCCGGCGGGGGGCCCACCGGGGAGCTGTTTTTT
>TRBV5-5|-|13|-|TRBJ2-5
CASSLSYQETQYF
TGTGCCAGCAGCCTCTCGTACCAAGAGACCCAGTACTTC
>TRBV27|-|14|-|TRBJ2-2
CASKRQVDTGELFF
TGTGCCAGCAAAAGACAGGTTGACACCGGGGAGCTGTTTTTT
>TRBV2|TRBD2|15|-|TRBJ2-7
CASSKGAGASYEQYF
TGTGCCAGCAGTAAAGGGGCGGGAGCTAGCTACGAGCAGTACTTC
>TRBV11-3|-|17|-|TRBJ2-3
CASSSASGARSTDTQYF
TGTGCCAGCAGCTCCGCCTCGGGAGCTAGAAGCACAGATACGCAGTATTTT
>TRBV5-1|-|15|-|TRBJ1-1
CASSPNRNLNTEAFF
TGCGCCAGCAGCCCGAACCGGAATCTGAACACTGAAGCTTTCTTT
>TRBV29-1|-|12|once|TRBJ2-1
CSHRAWGDEQFF
TGCAGCCACAGGGCCTGGGGGGATGAGCAGTTCTTC
>TRBV30|TRBD2|15|-|TRBJ2-3
CAGALAGVSTDTQYF
TGTGCCGGTGCCTTGGCGGGGGTTAGCACAGATACGCAGTATTTT
>TRBV9|-|15|-|TRBJ2-1
CASSLSGALYNEQFF
TGTGCCAGCAGTCTTAGCGGAGCACTCTACAATGAGCAGTTCTTC
>TRBV6-1|TRBD2|15|-|TRBJ2-5
CASSERLAGVETQYF
TGTGCCAGCAGTGAACGACTAGCGGGGGTTGAGACCCAGTACTTC
>TRBV30|-|15|-|TRBJ1-4
CAWTPAGSSNEKLFF
TGTGCCTGGACCCCCGCCGGCAGTTCTAATGAAAAACTGTTTTTT
>TRBV5-4|-|13|-|TRBJ2-2
CASSFDWMGELFF
TGTGCCAGCAGCTTCGACTGGATGGGGGAGCTGTTTTTT
>TRBV11-3|-|13|-|TRBJ2-1
CASSLEDYNEQFF
TGTGCCAGCAGCTTAGAAGACTACAATGAGCAGTTCTTC
>TRBV30|-|11|-|TRBJ2-7
CAWSAQYEQYF
TGTGCCTGGAGTGCGCAGTACGAGCAGTACTTC
>TRBV29-1|-|12|-|TRBJ1-1
CSALGAGAEAFF
TGCAGCGCACTGGGGGCGGGTGCTGAAGCTTTCTTT
>TRBV7-2|-|15|-|TRBJ1-4
CASSSDRATNEKLFF
TGTGCCAGCAGCTCGGACCGTGCAACTAATGAAAAACTGTTTTTT
>TRBV13|TRBD1|14|few|TRBJ1-2
CASSPGQGNYGYTF
TGTGCCAGCAGCCCCGGACAGGGGAACTATGGCTACACCTTC
>TRBV25-1|TRBD1|14|-|TRBJ1-1
CASSEDRPKAEAFF
TGTGCCAGCAGTGAGGACAGGCCCAAGGCTGAAGCTTTCTTT
>TRBV9|-|13|many|TRBJ1-1
CASSPRGSTEAFF
TGTGCCAGCAGCCCCCGGGGTAGCACTGAAGCTTTCTTT
>TRBV5-4|-|14|-|TRBJ2-4
CASSQQSGQNIQYF
TGTGCCAGCAGCCAGCAATCAGGGCAAAACATTCAGTACTTC
>TRBV2|-|13|-|TRBJ2-2
CASSKGVSGALFF
TGTGCCAGCAGTAAGGGGGTTTCCGGTGCGCTGTTTTTT
>TRBV7-2|-|14|-|TRBJ2-5
CASSLWSSQETQYF
TGTGCCAGCAGCTTATGGAGTAGCCAAGAGACCCAGTACTTC
>TRBV29-1|TRBD2|15|-|TRBJ2-1
CSVERGGKINNEQFF
TGCAGCGTAGAGAGGGGAGGGAAGATAAACAATGAGCAGTTCTTC
>TRBV4-1|-|15|-|TRBJ2-3
CASSPSPGGTDTQYF
TGCGCCAGCAGCCCCTCTCCCGGGGGCACAGATACGCAGTATTTT
>TRBV12-5|-|16|once|TRBJ2-2
CASGLAKTGNTGELFF
TGTGCTAGTGGTTTGGCCAAGACAGGGAACACCGGGGAGCTGTTTTTT
>TRBV5-1|-|14|few|TRBJ1-6
CASSPVTSGSPLHF
TGCGCCAGCAGCCCAGTGACTTCTGGTTCACCCCTCCACTTT
>TRBV11-3|TRBD1|15|-|TRBJ2-5
CASSLGGTGSTTQYF
TGTGCCAGCAGCTTAGGAGGGACAGGGTCTACGACCCAGTACTTC
>TRBV6-6|-|15|-|TRBJ2-3
CASSDTSNPTDTQYF
TGTGCCAGCAGTGACACCAGCAATCCCACGGATACGCAGTATTTT
>TRBV5-1|-|15|-|TRBJ1-2
CASSPSLAENYGYTF
TGCGCCAGCAGCCCAAGCTTGGCGGAAAACTATGGCTACACCTTC
>TRBV21-1|-|15|once|TRBJ2-1
CASSAPGASYNEQFF
TGTGCCAGCAGCGCGCCAGGGGCTTCTTACAATGAGCAGTTCTTC
>TRBV6-1|-|15|-|TRBJ2-2
CASSEAGGWYGELFF
TGTGCCAGCAGTGAAGCGGGGGGTTGGTACGGGGAGCTGTTTTTT
>TRBV18|TRBD1|16|few|TRBJ1-3
CASSYRQGSSGNTIYF
TGTGCCAGCTCATACAGACAGGGGAGCTCTGGAAACACCATATATTTT
>TRBV6-6|-|16|many|TRBJ1-2
CASSSTAQERGYGYTF
TGTGCCAGCAGCTCAACAGCCCAAGAGAGGGGCTATGGCTACACCTTC
>TRBV28|-|13|many|TRBJ2-2
CASRRGSTGELFF
TGTGCCAGCCGGCGGGGTTCCACCGGGGAGCTGTTTTTT
>TRBV4-1|TRBD2|15|-|TRBJ2-7
CASSQGAGTRDEQYF
TGCGCCAGCAGCCAAGGCGCCGGGACTAGAGACGAGCAGTACTTC
>TRBV5-4|TRBD1|16|-|TRBJ2-5
CASSLAPTGAQETQYF
TGTGCCAGCAGCTTGGCCCCCACAGGGGCCCAAGAGACCCAGTACTTC
>TRBV5-6|-|13|-|TRBJ1-2
CASSPRAEYGYTF
TGTGCCAGCAGCCCAAGGGCTGAGTATGGCTACACCTTC
>TRBV19|TRBD1|18|-|TRBJ1-5
CASSMPGQGQGGYQPQHF
TGTGCCAGTAGTATGCCGGGACAGGGCCAGGGAGGGTATCAGCCCCAGCATTTT
>TRBV6-1|-|14|-|TRBJ1-2
CASSENTGNYGYTF
TGTGCCAGCAGTGAGAACACAGGGAACTATGGCTACACCTTC
>TRBV7-9|-|14|-|TRBJ2-1
CASSLGGGYNEQFF
TGTGCCAGCAGCTTAGGTGGAGGTTACAATGAGCAGTTCTTC
>TRBV6-6|-|13|few|TRBJ1-1
CASSYPGSTEAFF
TGTGCCAGCAGTTATCCGGGGAGCACTGAAGCTTTCTTT
>TRBV9|TRBD2|16|-|TRBJ2-3
CASNEGSGGPTDTQYF
TGTGCCAGCAACGAGGGGTCGGGGGGGCCAACAGATACGCAGTATTTT
>TRBV28|-|13|-|TRBJ1-1
CASRLGQNTEAFF
TGTGCCAGCAGGCTGGGACAGAACACTGAAGCTTTCTTT
>TRBV2|TRBD2|15|-|TRBJ2-5
CASRPKRGGAETQYF
TGTGCCAGCAGACCAAAGCGGGGGGGCGCGGAGACCCAGTACTTC
>TRBV9|-|13|-|TRBJ2-3
CASSVGGADTQYF
TGTGCCAGCAGCGTAGGCGGGGCAGATACGCAGTATTTT
>TRBV19|-|14|-|TRBJ2-7
CASSTRASPYEQYF
TGTGCCAGTAGTACCAGGGCGAGTCCCTACGAGCAGTACTTC